The 23 T cell receptor beta chains given below trace back to one sample, sequenced in a study of CD8 T cells in ankylosing spondylitis. MiXCR, run by TCRdb on the 5' RACE reads, gives a single entry per CDR3 protein. Of approximately 140,000 distinct CDR3 sequences listed, 40% to 50% are singletons. The sample consisted of synovial fluid, either unsorted or a sorted T cell fraction (not recorded which). The receptors stem from a male donor with ankylosing spondylitis.

This rearrangement joins TRBV11-2 to TRBJ1-2; tentatively, D is TRBD1 (5 bases). The V gene lost 3 bases and the J gene lost 1 base, with 12 bases spanning the gap. Germline CDR1 SGHAT, CDR2 FQNNGV. The CDR3 runs to 15 residues. The CDR3 protein is CASSLGQGFNYGYTF. The CDR3, as DNA: TGTGCCAGCAGCTTGGGGCAGGGTTTTAACTATGGCTACACCTTC.

The CDR3 DNA follows: TGTGCCAGCAGCCAAGTTGGTCTAGCGGGGCTCACAGATACGCAGTATTTT. The encoded protein is CASSQVGLAGLTDTQYF. This sequence joins TRBV4-2 and TRBJ2-3; 9 positions agree with TRBD2. Germline V gene lookup returns CDR1 LGHNA and CDR2 YNFKEQ. V dropped 1 base and J dropped 2; count of bases not matched to a gene: 7. CDR3 length: 17 residues.

This chain links TRBV5-6 with TRBJ2-7; D possibly uses TRBD1 or TRBD2 (5 bases each). V lost 2 bases and J 2 bases, leaving 20 bases between the germline ends. The CDR3 has 17 amino acids. The germline gives CDR1 SGHDT, CDR2 YYEEEE. The CDR3 DNA is TGTGCCAGCAGCTTTTCCAGGGACGGACTGTTTGCCTACGAGCAGTACTTC. This encodes CASSFSRDGLFAYEQYF.

This chain links TRBV27 with TRBJ1-1; D is perhaps TRBD1 (6 bases). V lost 5 bases and J lost 1, with 20 bases in between. The length of the CDR3 is 17 residues. Germline CDR1 is MNHEY and CDR2 is SMNVEV (reference sequence). The CDR3 DNA follows: TGTGCCAGCAGTCCCCTCTACCACGACAGGAAGAACACTGAAGCTTTCTTT. It translates to CASSPLYHDRKNTEAFF.

The sample holds one count of this clonotype. The rearrangement joins TRBV11-2 to TRBJ1-1, with a possible D match to TRBD1 (6 bases). Germline V lookup: CDR1 SGHAT, CDR2 FQNNGV. Trimming removed 1 base from V and 5 bases from J, with 14 bases in between. The CDR3 length is 15 residues. The CDR3 loop reads CASSLVRGVLTEAFF. In DNA form, the CDR3 reads TGTGCCAGCAGCTTAGTAAGGGGGGTTCTAACTGAAGCTTTCTTT.

This clonotype was seen only once. V usage is TRBV4-2 and J usage is TRBJ2-3, with 11 bases lining up with TRBD2. The length of the CDR3 is 16 residues. Looked up from germline, CDR1 is LGHNA and CDR2 is YNFKEQ. Trimming cost V 2 bases and J 2 bases; bases outside gene matches: 3. The CDR3 reads CASSQSSGGSTDTQYF. The CDR3 bases are TGTGCCAGCAGCCAATCTAGCGGGGGGTCCACAGATACGCAGTATTTT.

This rearrangement joins TRBV4-3 to TRBJ2-2, with D perhaps matching TRBD2 (7 bases). The germline CDR1 and CDR2 sequences are LGHNA and YSLEER. This CDR3 is built from 16 residues. V dropped 8 bases and J dropped 4 bases, with 20 bases sitting between them. In nucleotides, the CDR3 is TGCGCCAGCCCCCTTTGGGGGCGGGAGTGCACCGGGGAGCTGTTTTTT. Amino acids: CASPLWGRECTGELFF.

The CDR3 DNA reads TGTGCCAGCAGTGCGGCCTCAGAACAGGATGGCTACACCTTC. This translates into CASSAASEQDGYTF. The chain employs TRBV12-3 or TRBV12-4 and TRBJ1-2, with D possibly matching TRBD1 (5 bases). V gave up 5 bases and J gave up 6 bases, with 16 bases separating them. CDR3 size: 14 residues.

CDR3 region: CASSDRASYNEQFF. The CDR3 DNA reads TGTGCCAGCTCGGACAGGGCCTCCTACAATGAGCAGTTCTTC. This sequence joins TRBV27 and TRBJ2-1, with 8 bases that match TRBD1. Per germline, CDR1 MNHEY and CDR2 SMNVEV (reference sequence). CDR3 length: 14 residues. V lost 8 bases to trimming and J lost 0 bases; unmatched junction nucleotides: 3.

The chain joins TRBV3-1 to TRBJ2-4; no definite D call. Per the germline V gene, CDR1 is LGHDT and CDR2 is YNNKEL (reference sequence). Trimming took 0 bases from V and 4 from J, leaving 7 bases between them. CDR3 length: 14 residues. The chain's CDR3 is CASSQDRPKNIQYF. For the CDR3, the DNA is TGTGCCAGCAGCCAAGATAGGCCTAAAAACATTCAGTACTTC.

This clonotype was counted only a few times. The chain joins TRBV12-3 or TRBV12-4 to TRBJ1-6; maybe TRBD1 (6 bases). Trimming pared 5 bases from V and 9 bases from J, leaving 14 bases between. CDR3 length: 14 residues. CDR3 residues: CASSPTWTVSPLHF. CDR3 bases: TGTGCCAGCAGTCCCACGTGGACAGTTTCACCCCTCCACTTT.

This clonotype occurred a few times. DNA of the CDR3: TGTGCCAGCAGTGATAGGGAGGGGCCCACAGATACGCAGTATTTT. It encodes CASSDREGPTDTQYF. This sequence joins TRBV27 and TRBJ2-3; the match to TRBD2 covers 7 bases. The CDR3 has 15 residues. The V gene's germline CDR1 is MNHEY and CDR2 SMNVEV (reference sequence). The J segment lost 2 bases and the V segment lost 5 bases, leaving 7 bases of the junction unmatched.

The chain is built from TRBV6-5 and TRBJ2-5, with 13 positions matching TRBD2. This CDR3 contains 15 residues. Per the germline V gene, CDR1 is MNHEY and CDR2 is SVGAGI. With V trimmed by 3 bases and J by 5 bases, 3 bases remained unmatched. This chain's CDR3 is CASSYGGLAGETQYF. CDR3 nucleotide sequence: TGTGCCAGCAGTTATGGGGGACTAGCGGGGGAGACCCAGTACTTC.

This clonotype was observed a few times. This chain links TRBV2 with TRBJ2-7, with D perhaps TRBD1 or TRBD2 (6 bases each). This CDR3 contains 20 residues. Germline lookup yields CDR1 SNHLY and CDR2 FYNNEI. Trimming took off 4 bases at V and 12 bases at J, with 40 bases between the two ends. The CDR3 loop reads CASSGSLSLDRLQRDRGPYF. The CDR3, as DNA: TGTGCCAGCAGTGGTTCCCTCTCGTTGGACAGACTTCAACGAGACCGGGGGCCGTACTTC.

The rearrangement uses TRBV20-1 and TRBJ2-7, with a possible D match to TRBD1 (6 bases). V shed 3 bases and J shed 3 bases, with 12 bases lying between them. This CDR3 has 13 residues. Germline V gene sequence: CDR1 DFQATT, CDR2 SNEGSKA (reference sequence). As DNA, the CDR3 is TGCAGTGCTAGGGGGGCAGACTACTACGAGCAGTACTTC. Translation gives CSARGADYYEQYF.

This clonotype was counted a few times. J is TRBJ2-3 and V is TRBV5-1; possibly TRBD1 for D (6 bases). This CDR3 comprises 15 residues. Germline CDR1 is SGHRS and CDR2 is YFSETQ. With 4 bases removed from V and 1 base from J, the gap between germline ends came to 13 bases. The CDR3 spells CASSVRQDGTDTQYF. CDR3 DNA: TGCGCCAGCAGCGTAAGACAGGATGGCACAGATACGCAGTATTTT.

The genes are TRBV28 and TRBJ1-5, with D possibly being TRBD1 (5 bases). CDR3 length: 13 amino acids. The germline V and J ends were trimmed by 3 bases and 9 bases, with 12 bases remaining between them. The germline CDR1 and CDR2 sequences are MDHEN and SYDVKM. The CDR3 sequence: CASSFKGRGPQHF. Written as DNA, the CDR3 is TGTGCCAGCAGTTTTAAGGGGCGGGGGCCCCAGCATTTT.

This sequence joins TRBV10-1 and TRBJ2-1; TRBD2 agrees at 9 bases. The V gene end was trimmed by 1 base and the J gene end by 4 bases; junction bases not matched to a gene: 5. This CDR3 region has 16 residues. Germline V lookup: CDR1 WNHNN, CDR2 SYGVQD (reference sequence). CDR3 residues: CASSELAGAKYNEQFF. The CDR3 nucleotides read TGCGCCAGCAGTGAGTTAGCGGGGGCCAAATACAATGAGCAGTTCTTC.

This clonotype was counted a few times. The chain couples TRBV7-9 to TRBJ1-6; D possibly corresponds to TRBD1 (6 bases). CDR1 and CDR2 from the germline V gene are SEHNR and FQNEAQ (reference sequence). Trimming left V 0 bases short and J 5 bases short, with 8 bases between. This CDR3 is 15 amino acids long. DNA of the CDR3: TGTGCCAGCAGCTTAGCGGGGGACAATAATTCACCCCTCCACTTT. Its translation: CASSLAGDNNSPLHF.

This clonotype was counted many times. The chain carries TRBV7-9 and TRBJ2-7; D is perhaps TRBD1 or TRBD2 (5 bases each). Germline assignment: CDR1 SEHNR and CDR2 FQNEAQ (reference sequence). The CDR3 has 13 amino acids. The V and J ends lost 0 bases and 5 bases respectively, with 8 bases between them. CDR3 coding DNA: TGTGCCAGCAGCTTAGCAGGGGACCACGAGCAGTACTTC. This encodes CASSLAGDHEQYF.

This clonotype turned up a few times. The V and J genes are TRBV9 and TRBJ2-3; 12 nucleotides line up with TRBD2. J was trimmed by 2 bases and V by 4 bases; bases with no gene match: 8. The germline V gene encodes CDR1 SGDLS and CDR2 YYNGEE. The CDR3 is made up of 17 amino acids. The CDR3 region is CASSFRLAGEYTDTQYF. CDR3 nucleotide sequence: TGTGCCAGCAGCTTTCGACTAGCGGGAGAATACACAGATACGCAGTATTTT. Complete variable domain (other parts from reference TRBV9 and TRBJ2-3): DSGVTQTPKHLITATGQRVTLRCSPRSGDLSVYWYQQSLDQGLQFLIQYYNGEERAKGNILERFSAQQFPDLHSELNLSSLELGDSALYFCASSFRLAGEYTDTQYFGPGTRLTVL.

The V and J genes are TRBV4-2 and TRBJ1-1; TRBD1 aligns across 8 bases. J gave up 1 base and V 2 bases, and 9 bases lay outside the gene matches. CDR1 and CDR2 from the germline V gene are LGHNA and YNFKEQ. The CDR3 runs 17 residues. DNA of the CDR3: TGTGCCAGCAGCCAACCCCCAGGGGGCTTGAGGAACACTGAAGCTTTCTTT. Translated: CASSQPPGGLRNTEAFF.

The V and J genes are TRBV28 and TRBJ2-4; the match to TRBD2 covers 7 bases. V shed 3 bases, J shed 2 bases, and the junction held 10 bases outside the gene matches. The CDR3 runs to 17 residues. Per the germline V gene, CDR1 is MDHEN and CDR2 is SYDVKM. The CDR3 region has the DNA TGTGCCAGCAGTTTTTCGGCGGGAGTGAAGTCCAAAAACATTCAGTACTTC. It encodes CASSFSAGVKSKNIQYF.